This T cell receptor (beta chain) was profiled in a study of cytomegalovirus exposure and HLA in healthy donors. This CDR3 has 16 amino acids. V was pared by 5 bases and J by 7 bases, with 20 bases between. Germline values: CDR1 SNHLY, CDR2 FYNNEI. Concerning this clone: The target antigen is unknown.

The PCR used 60 Vbeta and 13 Jbeta primers. Method: immunoSEQ multiplex PCR; TCRdb's copy keeps in-frame clones and lacks some. The table has approximately 58,000 clones, 65% to 90% seen once. Study-level points and caveats: Across donors, presence/absence analyses took sequencing depth to be roughly uniform. Accurate predictions that matched the HLA-A and HLA-B alleles of most subjects were reportedly made from TCR beta sequences.

This sequence was found in a man aged 30-40 years in good health and CMV-seronegative. Sequenced input: PBMCs. The V call is TRBV2, the J call TRBJ2-2; perhaps TRBD2 as D (6 bases). The CDR3 DNA is TGTGCCAGCAGTCTGTTCGATATTATTAGCGGCGGGGAGCTGTTTTTT. As protein: CASSLFDIISGGELFF.